The 23 T cell receptor beta chains below come from one sample, sequenced in a study of human T cells and chemical hapten exposure. The time point: patch test 1, 2 weeks after DPC sensitization. Treatment meaning: therapeutic diphenylcyclopropenone sensitization with weekly scalp DPC. TCRdb used MiXCR to reprocess the RACE reads, holding one entry per CDR3 protein. The sample shows some 340,000 distinct CDR3 sequences, under 8% of them seen only once. Material: whole blood, obtained in connection with sensitization to the hapten diphenylcyclopropenone (DPC). These receptors originate from a woman aged 18-29 years with alopecia areata. Some clones in this sample may be carry-over from other donors' samples.

This clonotype has a handful of counts. One end of the junction fails to match germline, which may point to a read error. The chain carries TRBV5-6 and TRBJ1-5; TRBD1 is a possible D gene (5 bases). The CDR3 has 17 residues. CDR1 is SGHDT, CDR2 YYEEEE, per germline. Here the CDR3 DNA reads TGTGCCAGCACCACTGCTGTCGGGGCAGGGCGTAATCGGCCCCAGCATTTT. It encodes CASTTAVGAGRNRPQHF. Drawing the rest from reference TRBV5-6 and TRBJ1-5, the complete variable domain is DAGVTQSPTHLIKTRGQQVTLRCSPKSGHDTVSWYQQALGQGPQFIFQYYEEEERQRGNFPDRFSGHQFPNYSSELNVNALLLGDSALYLCASTTAVGAGRNRPQHFGDGTRLSIL.

This clonotype was observed at least ten times. The rearrangement joins TRBV12-3 or TRBV12-4 to TRBJ1-2; 8 positions match TRBD1. V trimming: 6 bases; J trimming: 8 bases; junction bases outside the gene matches: 14. The CDR3 length is 15 residues. CDR3 sequence reads: CASSSPGQGVYGYTF. CDR3 in DNA: TGTGCCAGCAGCTCCCCAGGACAGGGAGTGTACGGCTACACCTTC.

There are many counts of this clonotype. DNA for the CDR3: TGCAGCGTTGAATTTGGGACAGGGGGCAGCGATCAGCCCCAGCATTTT. Translated: CSVEFGTGGSDQPQHF. The genes are TRBV29-1 and TRBJ1-5; 12 bases line up with TRBD1. Germline V lookup: CDR1 SQVTM, CDR2 ANQGSEA. The CDR3 is made up of 16 amino acids. The V segment lost 2 bases and the J segment 5 bases; nucleotides outside the gene matches: 7.

This clonotype showed up many times. The CDR3 is CASSPHTTSGGPLGETQYF. In nucleotides, the CDR3 is TGTGCCAGCAGTCCCCACACGACTAGCGGGGGGCCCCTCGGGGAGACCCAGTACTTC. The chain uses TRBV6-1 and TRBJ2-5, with 13 bases aligning to TRBD2. V shed 5 bases, J shed 5 bases, and the junction held 17 bases outside the gene matches. This CDR3 comprises 19 residues. The germline V gene has CDR1 MNHNS and CDR2 SASEGT.

This clonotype was recorded a few times. The chain links TRBV20-1 to TRBJ2-1; 12 bases align to TRBD2. CDR1 is DFQATT and CDR2 is SNEGSKA in the germline V gene (reference sequence). J gave up 5 bases and V 1 base, and 9 bases lay outside the gene matches. The CDR3 is made up of 17 amino acids. The CDR3 DNA is TGCAGTGCTAGAGCGGCTAGCGGGGGGGCTAAGGACAATGAGCAGTTCTTC. Translation gives CSARAASGGAKDNEQFF.

The V call is TRBV28, the J call TRBJ2-7; 8 bases map to TRBD1. Germline trimming cut 6 bases from V and 1 base from J; bases unmatched to any gene: 8. Germline V gives CDR1 MDHEN, CDR2 SYDVKM. CDR3 length: 15 residues. DNA for the CDR3: TGTGCCAGCAGCCTGTCCGACAGGGGTTCCTACGAGCAGTACTTC. Its translation: CASSLSDRGSYEQYF.

The chain couples TRBV5-5 to TRBJ1-2; 9 bases align to TRBD1. The germline gives CDR1 SGHKS, CDR2 YYEKEE (reference sequence). With 0 bases clipped from V and 8 bases from J, the junction kept 11 bases outside the gene matches. The length of the CDR3 is 16 residues. Here the CDR3 reads CASSLAPGQGKGGYTF. The DNA for the CDR3 is TGTGCCAGCAGCTTGGCCCCGGGACAGGGAAAAGGAGGCTACACCTTC.

This clonotype was detected a few times. V usage is TRBV12-3 or TRBV12-4 and J usage is TRBJ1-5, with a possible D match to TRBD1 (5 bases). CDR3 length: 15 amino acids. The germline V and J ends were trimmed by 5 bases and 0 bases, with 11 bases remaining between them. DNA for the CDR3: TGTGCCAGCAGTGCCCGGGACGGTAGCAATCAGCCCCAGCATTTT. Translating it yields CASSARDGSNQPQHF.

V and J are TRBV7-9 and TRBJ1-4, with TRBD1 identical over 7 bases. The CDR3 extends over 19 amino acids. With 4 bases clipped from V and 0 bases from J, the junction kept 14 bases outside the gene matches. Per germline, CDR1 SEHNR and CDR2 FQNEAQ (reference sequence). CDR3 bases: TGTGCCAGCAGCTCAATATTGGCAGGGGGAGGTCCAACTAATGAAAAACTGTTTTTT. Translation gives CASSSILAGGGPTNEKLFF.

Here the CDR3 reads CASSPGLPQETQYF. As DNA, the CDR3 is TGCGCCAGCAGCCCCGGACTCCCCCAAGAGACCCAGTACTTC. The chain links TRBV5-1 to TRBJ2-5, with D perhaps matching TRBD2 (5 bases). With 4 bases removed from V and 1 base from J, the gap between germline ends came to 11 bases. The CDR3 covers 14 residues. Per germline, CDR1 SGHRS and CDR2 YFSETQ.

The rearrangement uses TRBV18 and TRBJ1-1, with TRBD1 as a possible D gene (6 bases). V was clipped by 3 bases and J by 2 bases, with 13 bases between them. In germline, CDR1 is KGHSH, CDR2 LQKENI. The CDR3 has 15 amino acids. CDR3: CASSPSGARNTEAFF. CDR3 nucleotides: TGTGCCAGCTCACCTTCAGGGGCGAGAAACACTGAAGCTTTCTTT.

This clonotype showed up just a few times. The chain has TRBV7-9 and TRBJ1-2; D is perhaps TRBD1 (6 bases). Germline CDR1 reads SEHNR; CDR2 reads FQNEAQ (reference sequence). This CDR3 contains 14 residues. V was cut by 8 bases and J by 0 bases, with 13 bases left in between. DNA of the CDR3: TGTGCCAGCGGATACGGGACACCTAACTATGGCTACACCTTC. Residues: CASGYGTPNYGYTF.

This clonotype was observed at least ten times. The chain couples TRBV6-5 to TRBJ1-1; D remains ambiguous. Germline loops: CDR1 MNHEY, CDR2 SVGAGI. V was shortened by 4 bases and J by 1 base, with 7 bases between the two germline ends. The CDR3 length is 13 residues. CDR3 in DNA: TGTGCCAGCAGTTCCACCCCGAACACTGAAGCTTTCTTT. Its protein product is CASSSTPNTEAFF.

This clonotype was seen more than once but under ten times. The V gene is TRBV12-3 or TRBV12-4, the J gene TRBJ2-3; 10 bases are a match to TRBD1. The V gene end was trimmed by 5 bases and the J gene end by 12 bases; junction bases not matched to a gene: 11. The CDR3 spans 14 residues. CDR3 residues: CASSPQGQGIPQYF. The CDR3 DNA reads TGTGCCAGCAGTCCACAGGGACAGGGGATTCCTCAGTATTTT.

This clonotype was counted a few times. The gene calls are TRBV20-1 and TRBJ1-6; the D gene is possibly TRBD1 (6 bases). Germline loops: CDR1 DFQATT, CDR2 SNEGSKA (reference sequence). This CDR3 region has 15 residues. Trimming removed 2 bases at V and 7 bases at J, with 15 bases between. The CDR3 coding sequence is TGCAGTGCTAGAAGGCGGGACACTGAAAATTCACCCCTCCACTTT. Protein product: CSARRRDTENSPLHF.

This clonotype was detected ten times or more. The gene calls are TRBV21-1 and TRBJ2-1; whether TRBD2, the table's D call, matches the DNA was not checked. TRBV21-1 is described as a pseudogene. This CDR3 contains 13 residues. CDR3 sequence (DNA): TGTGCCAGCAGCTCTGTCAGGGAGGATGAGCAGTTCTTC. This gives the protein CASSSVREDEQFF.

This chain uses TRBV28 with TRBJ1-6; D uncertain. This CDR3 is 13 amino acids long. V was trimmed by 11 bases and J by 5 bases, leaving 13 bases between them. The germline V gene has CDR1 MDHEN and CDR2 SYDVKM. DNA for the CDR3: TGTGCCGTTCGAAGGTCGGATAATTCACCCCTCCACTTT. Translation gives CAVRRSDNSPLHF.

In this sample, this clonotype turned up many times. V gene TRBV7-2 combines with J gene TRBJ2-3; D unclear. Per the germline V gene, CDR1 is SGHTA and CDR2 is FQGNSA. This CDR3 has 16 amino acids. V was clipped by 6 bases and J by 1 base, with 17 bases between them. CDR3 bases: TGTGCCAGCAGACCCCAAGCGCAACCCGGCACAGATACGCAGTATTTT. Amino acids: CASRPQAQPGTDTQYF.

This clonotype appeared many times. The chain employs TRBV7-9 and TRBJ2-1, with D possibly being TRBD1 (6 bases). The CDR3 consists of 15 residues. Looked up from germline, CDR1 is SEHNR and CDR2 is FQNEAQ (reference sequence). V was clipped by 5 bases and J by 8 bases, with 19 bases between them. Here the CDR3 reads CASSPGWGPIDEQFF. As DNA, the CDR3 is TGTGCCAGCAGCCCGGGTTGGGGGCCTATCGATGAGCAGTTCTTC.

This clonotype was seen more than once but under ten times. V gene TRBV13 combines with J gene TRBJ1-2, with D maybe TRBD1 (6 bases). V was pared by 5 bases and J by 0 bases, with 19 bases between. The germline V gene has CDR1 PRHDT and CDR2 FYEKMQ (reference sequence). The CDR3 loop spans 17 amino acids. The CDR3 bases are TGTGCCAGCAGCCGTTTCACAGGGCGGCGAGCTAACTATGGCTACACCTTC. Translation: CASSRFTGRRANYGYTF.

This clonotype turned up a few times. The chain has TRBV28 and TRBJ2-7; 12 positions agree with TRBD1. The trim removed 6 bases at V and 5 bases at J, leaving 8 bases unmatched. CDR1 is MDHEN, CDR2 SYDVKM, per germline. The CDR3 is 15 amino acids. CDR3 in amino acids: CASSSGQGAVDEQYF. CDR3 sequence (DNA): TGTGCCAGCAGCTCGGGACAGGGGGCTGTAGACGAGCAGTACTTC.

This clonotype appeared many times. V is TRBV12-3 or TRBV12-4 and J is TRBJ2-2; maybe TRBD1 (6 bases). CDR3 length: 13 residues. Trimming left V 6 bases short and J 4 bases short, with 9 bases between. CDR3 in amino acids: CASSLQGTGELFF. CDR3 sequence (DNA): TGTGCCAGCAGCTTACAGGGCACCGGGGAGCTGTTTTTT.

This clonotype was counted between two and nine times. The chain couples TRBV20-1 to TRBJ2-4; either TRBD1 or TRBD2 may supply D (6 bases each). The CDR3 extends over 20 amino acids. Germline V gives CDR1 DFQATT, CDR2 SNEGSKA (reference sequence). Trimming left V 3 bases short and J 4 bases short, with 31 bases between. The chain's CDR3 is CSASLLLGGLTSGSKNIQYF. The CDR3 DNA is TGCAGTGCTAGTTTATTGTTAGGGGGACTCACTTCCGGGAGTAAAAACATTCAGTACTTC.